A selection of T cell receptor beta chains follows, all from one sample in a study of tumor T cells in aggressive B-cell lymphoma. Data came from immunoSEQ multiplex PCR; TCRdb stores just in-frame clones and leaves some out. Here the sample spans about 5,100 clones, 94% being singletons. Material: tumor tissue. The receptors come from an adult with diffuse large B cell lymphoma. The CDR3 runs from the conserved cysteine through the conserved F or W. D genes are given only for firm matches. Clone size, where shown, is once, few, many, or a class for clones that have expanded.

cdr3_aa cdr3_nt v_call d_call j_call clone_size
CASTIALFNQPQHF TGTGCCAGCACGATAGCGTTATTCAATCAGCCCCAGCATTTT TRBV28 . TRBJ1-5 .
CASSWTGGNNEQFF TGTGCCAGCAGCTGGACAGGGGGTAACAATGAGCAGTTCTTC TRBV4-2 TRBD1 TRBJ2-1 .
CAWSVQMSGEQFF TGTGCCTGGAGTGTACAAATGAGTGGAGAACAGTTCTTC TRBV30 . TRBJ2-1 .
CASSLLLAGDDGELFF TGTGCCAGCAGCTTATTACTAGCGGGAGATGACGGGGAGCTGTTTTTT TRBV13 TRBD2 TRBJ2-2 .
CASTPGGGNEQFF TGCGCCAGCACCCCGGGGGGCGGGAATGAGCAGTTCTTC TRBV5-1 . TRBJ2-1 .
CSVEDSIAGSTDTQYF TGCAGCGTTGAAGACTCCATTGCGGGAAGCACAGATACGCAGTATTTT TRBV29-1 . TRBJ2-3 .
CASSQDPAGSNQPQHF TGCGCCAGCAGCCAAGATCCGGCAGGCAGCAATCAGCCCCAGCATTTT TRBV4-3 . TRBJ1-5 .
CSATPGGYTF TGCAGTGCTACGCCAGGGGGCTACACCTTC TRBV20-1 . TRBJ1-2 .
CARSPNRKRDREDYGYTF TGTGCCAGAAGCCCAAATAGAAAAAGGGACAGGGAGGACTATGGCTACACCTTC TRBV5-3 TRBD1 TRBJ1-2 .
CASSLTGGGYGYTF TGTGCCAGCAGCTTAACAGGGGGGGGCTATGGCTACACCTTC TRBV7-3 . TRBJ1-2 .
CASSRAGLVTDTQYF TGTGCCAGCAGCCGAGCCGGACTAGTTACAGATACGCAGTATTTT TRBV7-2 TRBD2 TRBJ2-3 .
CATFLQGNYGYTF TGTGCCACCTTCCTACAGGGGAACTATGGCTACACCTTC TRBV6-6 TRBD1 TRBJ1-2 .
CASSPRGLLFEGTQYF TGTGCCAGCAGCCCCAGGGGCCTACTGTTTGAGGGGACGCAGTATTTT TRBV7-9 . TRBJ2-3 .
CASSLEAASGTNTGELFF TGTGCCAGCAGCTTAGAGGCGGCTAGCGGGACGAACACCGGGGAGCTGTTTTTT TRBV7-2 TRBD2 TRBJ2-2 .
CASSPSGSFYEQYF TGTGCCAGCTCACCGTCGGGGAGCTTCTACGAGCAGTACTTC TRBV18 . TRBJ2-7 .
CASSQDTRLNRGYNEQFF TGCGCCAGCAGCCAAGACACCCGACTTAACCGGGGGTACAATGAGCAGTTCTTC TRBV4-3 . TRBJ2-1 .
CASSLELAGNEQYF TGCGCCAGCAGCTTGGAACTAGCGGGGAACGAGCAGTACTTC TRBV5-1 TRBD2 TRBJ2-7 .
CASIMTGNTEAFF TGTGCCAGCATTATGACAGGGAACACTGAAGCTTTCTTT TRBV7-9 . TRBJ1-1 .
CASSPMVGTGGIYEQYF TGTGCCAGCAGCCCCATGGTGGGGACAGGGGGAATCTACGAGCAGTACTTC TRBV9 TRBD1 TRBJ2-7 .
CASSQEEGTGAYNSPLHF TGCGCCAGCAGCCAAGAAGAGGGGACAGGGGCTTATAATTCACCCCTCCACTTT TRBV4-3 TRBD1 TRBJ1-6 .
CASSPRDRGNEKLFF TGTGCCAGCAGCCCCCGGGACAGGGGGAATGAAAAACTGTTTTTT TRBV9 TRBD1 TRBJ1-4 .
CASSQEMFETESYGYTF TGTGCCAGCAGCCAAGAGATGTTCGAGACAGAGAGCTATGGCTACACCTTC TRBV4-2 . TRBJ1-2 .
CASSFPGDGETQYF TGTGCCAGCAGCTTTCCAGGGGACGGAGAGACCCAGTACTTC TRBV5-4 . TRBJ2-5 .
CASSPASGQHEQYF TGTGCCAGCAGCCCGGCATCGGGTCAGCACGAGCAGTACTTC TRBV13 . TRBJ2-7 .
CASSPRSFANEQFF TGTGCCAGCAGCCCGAGAAGCTTCGCCAATGAGCAGTTCTTC TRBV7-2 . TRBJ2-1 .
CSASSAFF TGCAGTGCCAGTTCGGCTTTCTTT TRBV20-1 . TRBJ1-1 .
CAWSAGLDADTQYF TGTGCCTGGAGTGCGGGACTAGATGCAGATACGCAGTATTTT TRBV30 TRBD2 TRBJ2-3 once
CASSQEEYQPQHF TGCGCCAGCAGCCAAGAAGAGTATCAGCCCCAGCATTTT TRBV4-3 . TRBJ1-5 .
CASSQVTGGSYEQYF TGCGCCAGCAGCCAAGTTACAGGGGGCTCCTACGAGCAGTACTTC TRBV4-3 TRBD1 TRBJ2-7 .
CASSTRLGEQYF TGTGCCAGCAGCACCCGACTTGGCGAGCAGTACTTC TRBV7-2 . TRBJ2-7 .
CASSVALAENLNEQFF TGTGCCAGCAGCGTAGCACTAGCGGAAAACCTCAATGAGCAGTTCTTC TRBV9 TRBD2 TRBJ2-1 .
CASSEGRGGTQYF TGTGCCAGCAGTGAGGGGCGGGGTGGTACGCAGTATTTT TRBV6-1 . TRBJ2-3 .
CASTQDSNEQYF TGTGCCAGCACCCAGGACAGTAACGAGCAGTACTTC TRBV7-9 . TRBJ2-7 .
CASSAPFYEQYF TGTGCCAGCAGCGCGCCTTTCTACGAGCAGTACTTC TRBV13 . TRBJ2-7 .
CASSPGQGRYGGTDTQYF TGTGCCAGCTCACCCGGACAGGGGCGGTATGGTGGCACAGATACGCAGTATTTT TRBV18 TRBD1 TRBJ2-3 .
CASSIGVTSAETQYF TGTGCCAGCAGTATTGGCGTTACTAGCGCGGAGACCCAGTACTTC TRBV25-1 TRBD2 TRBJ2-5 once
CASSQDPATSRSYNEQFF TGCGCCAGCAGCCAAGATCCCGCGACTTCCCGCTCCTACAATGAGCAGTTCTTC TRBV4-3 . TRBJ2-1 .
CASSGEGKNEQFF TGTGCCAGCAGTGGGGAGGGAAAGAATGAGCAGTTCTTC TRBV2 TRBD2 TRBJ2-1 once
CASRDRGADGYTF TGTGCCAGCCGGGACAGGGGGGCGGATGGCTACACCTTC TRBV28 TRBD1 TRBJ1-2 .
CASSSVEVSTRPEQFF TGTGCCAGCAGTTCAGTTGAGGTCAGCACCCGTCCGGAGCAGTTCTTC TRBV27 . TRBJ2-1 .
CASRYGQYNKQFF TGTGCCAGCAGGTATGGACAGTACAATAAGCAGTTCTTC TRBV6-5 . TRBJ2-1 .
CASSFYESSYNEQFF TGTGCCAGCAGCTTTTACGAGAGCTCCTACAATGAGCAGTTCTTC TRBV11-2 . TRBJ2-1 .
CASSALTGELFF TGTGCCAGCAGCGCCCTCACCGGGGAGCTGTTTTTT TRBV9 . TRBJ2-2 once
CSVTGGDSRGTDTQYF TGCAGCGTTACAGGAGGGGACAGTCGAGGCACAGATACGCAGTATTTT TRBV29-1 . TRBJ2-3 .
CASSLGSGSFTDTQYF TGTGCCAGCAGCTTGGGTAGCGGGAGCTTTACAGATACGCAGTATTTT TRBV5-6 TRBD2 TRBJ2-3 .
CAWNSGGSSTDTQYF TGTGCCTGGAATAGCGGGGGGTCTAGCACAGATACGCAGTATTTT TRBV30 TRBD2 TRBJ2-3 .
CASSADRLTYEQYF TGTGCCAGCAGCGCCGACAGGCTGACCTACGAGCAGTACTTC TRBV7-2 . TRBJ2-7 few
CAWSPTGTDTQYF TGTGCCTGGAGTCCAACAGGCACAGATACGCAGTATTTT TRBV30 . TRBJ2-3 .
CASSLDSPAGEDTQYF TGTGCCAGCAGCTTAGATTCCCCAGCGGGGGAAGATACGCAGTATTTT TRBV11-2 TRBD2 TRBJ2-3 .
CASSLSLRNTIYF TGTGCCAGCAGTTTGTCCCTGCGCAACACCATATATTTT TRBV27 . TRBJ1-3 .
CASSLGQGDEQYF TGTGCCAGCAGCTTGGGACAGGGCGACGAGCAGTACTTC TRBV5-6 TRBD1 TRBJ2-7 once
CASSQVMADSEQYF TGTGCCAGCAGCCAAGTAATGGCCGACAGTGAGCAGTACTTC TRBV4-2 . TRBJ2-7 .
CASSEPVREQYF TGTGCCAGCAGTGAACCAGTCCGCGAGCAGTACTTC TRBV2 . TRBJ2-7 .
CASSPDPGDGEQYF TGTGCCAGCAGCCCCGATCCAGGGGACGGCGAGCAGTACTTC TRBV9 . TRBJ2-7 few